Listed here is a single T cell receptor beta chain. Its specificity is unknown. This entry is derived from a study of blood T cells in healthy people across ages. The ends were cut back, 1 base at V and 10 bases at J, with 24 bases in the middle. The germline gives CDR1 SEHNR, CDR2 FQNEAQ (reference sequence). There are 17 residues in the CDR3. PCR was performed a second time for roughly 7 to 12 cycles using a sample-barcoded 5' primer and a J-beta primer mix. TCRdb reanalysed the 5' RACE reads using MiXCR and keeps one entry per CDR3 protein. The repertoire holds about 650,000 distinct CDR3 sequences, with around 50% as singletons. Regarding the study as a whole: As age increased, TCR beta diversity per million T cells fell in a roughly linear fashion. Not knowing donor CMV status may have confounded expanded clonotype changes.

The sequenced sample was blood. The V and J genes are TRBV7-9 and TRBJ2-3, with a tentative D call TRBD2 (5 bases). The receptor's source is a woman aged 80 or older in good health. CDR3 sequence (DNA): TGTGCCAGCAGCTTAGATAAGCGACTCTCAAAAGAGGGTTCGCAGTATTTT. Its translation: CASSLDKRLSKEGSQYF.